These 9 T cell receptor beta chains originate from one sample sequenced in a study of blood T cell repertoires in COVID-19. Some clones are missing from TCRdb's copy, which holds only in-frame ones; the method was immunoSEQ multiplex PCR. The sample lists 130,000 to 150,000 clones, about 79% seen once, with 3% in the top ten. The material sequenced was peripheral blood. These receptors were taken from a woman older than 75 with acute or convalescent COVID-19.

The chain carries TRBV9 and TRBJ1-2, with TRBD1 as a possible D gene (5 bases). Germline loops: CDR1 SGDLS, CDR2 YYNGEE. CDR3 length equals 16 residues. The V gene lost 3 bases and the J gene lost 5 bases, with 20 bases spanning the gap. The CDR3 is CASSAPAWGGLYGYTF. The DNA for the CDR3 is TGTGCCAGCAGCGCGCCCGCCTGGGGCGGTCTGTATGGCTACACCTTC.

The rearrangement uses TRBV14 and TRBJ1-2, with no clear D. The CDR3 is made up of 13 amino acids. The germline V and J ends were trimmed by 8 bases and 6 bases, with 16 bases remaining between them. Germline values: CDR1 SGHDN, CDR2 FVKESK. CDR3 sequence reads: CASRAQPGNGYTF. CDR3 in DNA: TGTGCCAGCCGAGCACAGCCCGGGAATGGCTACACCTTC.

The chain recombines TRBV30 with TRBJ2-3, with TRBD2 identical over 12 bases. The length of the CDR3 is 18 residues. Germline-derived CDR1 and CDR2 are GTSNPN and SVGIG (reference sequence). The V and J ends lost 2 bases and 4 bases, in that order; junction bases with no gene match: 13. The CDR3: CAWSPTSLAGGLADTQYF. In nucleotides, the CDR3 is TGTGCCTGGAGTCCAACGAGTCTAGCGGGGGGGCTCGCAGATACGCAGTATTTT.

As DNA, the CDR3 is TGTGCCAGCAGGCGAGGGACTACAAACACCGGGGAGCTGTTTTTT. This sequence encodes CASRRGTTNTGELFF. This chain connects TRBV5-4 to TRBJ2-2, with 7 bases fitting TRBD2. Germline loops: CDR1 SGHNT, CDR2 YYREEE (reference sequence). V trimming: 5 bases; J trimming: 2 bases; junction bases outside the gene matches: 6. The CDR3 is 15 amino acids.

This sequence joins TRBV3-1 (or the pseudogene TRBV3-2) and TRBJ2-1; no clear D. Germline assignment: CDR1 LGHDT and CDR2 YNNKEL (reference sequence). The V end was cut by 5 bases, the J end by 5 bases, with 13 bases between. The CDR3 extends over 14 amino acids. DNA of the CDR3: TGTGCCAGCAGCTGGGCCACAAGAAACAATGAGCAGTTCTTC. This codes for CASSWATRNNEQFF.

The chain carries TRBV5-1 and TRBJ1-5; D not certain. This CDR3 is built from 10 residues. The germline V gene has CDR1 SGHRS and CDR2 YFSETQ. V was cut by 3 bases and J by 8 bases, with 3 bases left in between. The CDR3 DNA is TGCGCCAGCAGCTCAAAGCCCCAGCATTTT. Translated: CASSSKPQHF.

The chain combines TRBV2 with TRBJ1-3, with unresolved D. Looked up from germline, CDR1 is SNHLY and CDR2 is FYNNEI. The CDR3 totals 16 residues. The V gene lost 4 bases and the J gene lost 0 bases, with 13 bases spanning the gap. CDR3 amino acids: CASSGGFSRSGNTIYF. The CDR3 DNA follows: TGTGCCAGCAGTGGCGGATTTTCCCGCTCTGGAAACACCATATATTTT.

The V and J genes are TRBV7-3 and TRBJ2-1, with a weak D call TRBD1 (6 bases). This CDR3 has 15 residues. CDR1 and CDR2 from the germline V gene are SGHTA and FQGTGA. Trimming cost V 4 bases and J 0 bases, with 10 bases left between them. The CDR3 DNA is TGTGCCAGCAGCTCCGGACAGAGCTCCTACAATGAGCAGTTCTTC. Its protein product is CASSSGQSSYNEQFF.

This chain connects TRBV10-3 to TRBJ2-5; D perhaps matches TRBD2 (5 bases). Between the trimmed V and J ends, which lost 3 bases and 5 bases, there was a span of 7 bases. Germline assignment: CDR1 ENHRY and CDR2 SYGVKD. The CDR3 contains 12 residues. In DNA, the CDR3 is TGTGCCATCAGTGAAAGAGGGGAGACCCAGTACTTC. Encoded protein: CAISERGETQYF.